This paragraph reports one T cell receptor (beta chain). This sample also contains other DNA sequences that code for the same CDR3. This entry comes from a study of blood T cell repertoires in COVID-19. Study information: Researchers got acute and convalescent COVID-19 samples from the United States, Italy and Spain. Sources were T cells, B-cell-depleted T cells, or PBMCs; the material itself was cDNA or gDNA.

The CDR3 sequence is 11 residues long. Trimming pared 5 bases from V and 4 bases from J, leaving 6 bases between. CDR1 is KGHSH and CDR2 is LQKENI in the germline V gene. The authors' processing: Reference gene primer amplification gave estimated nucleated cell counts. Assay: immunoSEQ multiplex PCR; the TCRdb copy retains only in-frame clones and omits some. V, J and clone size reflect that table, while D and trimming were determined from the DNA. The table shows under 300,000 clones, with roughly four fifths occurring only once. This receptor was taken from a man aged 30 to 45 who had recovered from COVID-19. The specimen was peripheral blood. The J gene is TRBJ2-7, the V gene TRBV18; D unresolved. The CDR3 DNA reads TGTGCCAGCTCAGCAGGATACGAGCAGTACGTC. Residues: CASSAGYEQYV.